This entry describes one T cell receptor (beta chain). The data derive from a study of blood T cell repertoires in COVID-19. Study at large: PBMCs, B-cell-depleted T cells, or T cells were the source of the cDNA or gDNA that made up the material.

TCRdb's table, derived via immunoSEQ multiplex PCR, lists solely in-frame clones and lacks some. The sample records over 45,000 clones, 65% to 85% being singletons. Germline CDR1 reads DFQATT; CDR2 reads SNEGSKA (reference sequence). The CDR3 is 10 amino acids. V was trimmed by 5 bases and J by 14 bases, leaving 10 bases between them. This clonotype was sampled from a man in his 60s with acute or convalescent COVID-19. V and J are TRBV20-1 and TRBJ1-6; possibly TRBD1 for D (5 bases). Sequenced input: peripheral blood. CDR3 nucleotides: TGCAGTGCTCGGGGGGTGTCCCTCCACTTT. Encoded protein: CSARGVSLHF.